This TCR beta chain was retrieved from a study of blood T cell repertoires in COVID-19 (dated by TCRdb to 2020 to 2021). Study-wide context: The collaborator samples originated in the United States, Italy and Spain and spanned the acute and convalescent phases of COVID-19. The prospective study material was composed of cDNA or gDNA derived from T cells, B-cell-depleted T cells, or PBMCs. The dataset comprised deeply sampled blood TCRbeta repertoires from subjects exposed to, actively infected with, or recovered from COVID-19. The repertoires were released in a freely available public database meant as a resource for research on the immune response to SARS-CoV-2. Samples were obtained from the ongoing ImmuneRACE study (first 160 participants) and from roughly 1,300 subjects provided by 6 global collaborators. The sample metadata nearly always contained a de-identified subject ID, COVID-19 status, age in years and sex. Where available, HLA class I and class II types were taken from metadata supplied by the sample provider and were not determined by assay-based typing.

Participants in the prospective study were enrolled through a virtual design, were aged roughly 18 to 90 years, and lived in 20 to 30 United States geographic areas. To assign participants to cohorts, the prospective study relied on clinical history that participants themselves reported in a screening survey and a study questionnaire. ImmuneRACE Cohort 3 recovered participants were defined by two consecutive negative NP/OP PCR tests, healthcare professional clearance, or symptom resolution. Each participant in the prospective study had whole blood, serum and a nasopharyngeal or oropharyngeal swab collected by mobile phlebotomists. Additional blood draws and questionnaires over a roughly two-month period could optionally be provided by prospective study participants. Prospective study blood samples were shipped either frozen or at room temperature before DNA extraction. Trimming leaves V shorter by 3 bases and J shorter by 2 bases, with the junction holding 5 bases beyond the gene matches. Based on the germline V gene (reference sequence), the CDR1 and CDR2 sequences are LNHDA and SQIVND. The CDR3 spans 15 residues, from the cysteine through the phenylalanine. The DNA shown is the 45-base CDR3, in frame from base 1.

General conclusions and limits of the study: How much clinical and demographic metadata was included differed by source and by participant, and the metadata was provided uncurated.

TCRbeta CDR3 regions were amplified from genomic DNA using the immunoSEQ Assay, a bias-controlled multiplex PCR. In the source study's methods: The number of nucleated cells in each sample was estimated from the amplification of reference gene primers within the assay. To quantify the absolute abundance of each unique TCRbeta CDR3 rearrangement, sequence reads were collapsed and filtered. For each sample, productive Simpson clonality was calculated as the square root of Simpson's diversity index across productive rearrangements. The table comes from immuneACCESS by way of TCRdb, which keeps in-frame sequences with V and J called. Part of the clones is missing from these tables; in studies checked, under half for an unresolved V gene and the rest for unknown reasons. V, J and clone size are taken as reported in that table, and D and trimming were inferred from the DNA itself. In all, the sample holds 450,000 or so clones, and roughly 91% of those were seen once. 0.6% of the sample lies in the top ten.

As concerns this clone: It has no known antigen specificity. Per-nucleotide qualities are absent, and no much larger clonotype sits a single base away.

This sequence originates from a young man who had recovered from COVID-19. Recombination linked TRBV19 to TRBJ1-2, and 8 bases in between align with TRBD1. The sequencing input was PBMCs or T cells enriched from blood (not recorded which). The DNA sequence is given as TGTGCCAGTAGTATTCGGGCAGGGGGCAACTATGGCTACACCTTC. The encoded protein is CASSIRAGGNYGYTF.